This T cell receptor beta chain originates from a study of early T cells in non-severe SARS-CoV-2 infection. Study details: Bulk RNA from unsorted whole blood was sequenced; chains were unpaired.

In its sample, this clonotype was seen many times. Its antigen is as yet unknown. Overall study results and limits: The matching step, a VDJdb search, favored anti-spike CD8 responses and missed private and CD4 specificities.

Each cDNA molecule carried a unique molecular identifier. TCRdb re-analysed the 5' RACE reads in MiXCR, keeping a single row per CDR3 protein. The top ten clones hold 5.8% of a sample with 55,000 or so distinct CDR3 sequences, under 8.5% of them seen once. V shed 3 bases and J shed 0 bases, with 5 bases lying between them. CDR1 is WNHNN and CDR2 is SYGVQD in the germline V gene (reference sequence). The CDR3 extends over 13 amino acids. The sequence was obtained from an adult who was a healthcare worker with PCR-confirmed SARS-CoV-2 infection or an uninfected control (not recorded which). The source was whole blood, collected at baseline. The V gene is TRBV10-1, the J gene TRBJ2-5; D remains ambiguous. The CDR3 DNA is TGCGCCAGCAGTGAACGGCACCAAGAGACCCAGTACTTC. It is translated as CASSERHQETQYF.